This T cell receptor beta chain was sequenced during a study of immune characterization of retroperitoneal liposarcoma. TCRdb re-called the PCR reads through MiXCR, storing one row per CDR3 protein. In the table there are some 4,000 distinct CDR3 sequences, roughly 29% of which are singletons. By frequency in the sample, this clonotype is medium-sized (0.01 to 0.1%). Source material: blood. This TCR was recovered from a female donor with retroperitoneal liposarcoma.

The chain's CDR3 is CASTRDVTYEQYF. The CDR3 DNA reads as TGTGCCAGCACACGGGACGTCACCTACGAGCAGTACTTC. The chain combines TRBV6-1 with TRBJ2-5; D possibly matches TRBD1 or TRBD2 (5 bases each). The J call may not be correct, given that the DNA end is closer to TRBJ2-7. The CDR3 extends over 13 amino acids. Germline V CDR1 and CDR2: MNHNS, SASEGT.